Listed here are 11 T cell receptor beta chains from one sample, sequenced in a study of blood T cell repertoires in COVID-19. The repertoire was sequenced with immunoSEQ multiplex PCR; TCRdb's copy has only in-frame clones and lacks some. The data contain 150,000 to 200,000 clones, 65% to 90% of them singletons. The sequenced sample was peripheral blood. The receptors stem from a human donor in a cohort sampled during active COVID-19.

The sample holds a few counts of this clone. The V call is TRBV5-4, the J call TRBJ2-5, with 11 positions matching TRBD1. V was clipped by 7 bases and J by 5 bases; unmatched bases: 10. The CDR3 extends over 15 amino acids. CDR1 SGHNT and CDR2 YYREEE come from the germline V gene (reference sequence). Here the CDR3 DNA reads TGTGCCAGCTCCCGGGACAGGGGGTTTCTCGAGACCCAGTACTTC. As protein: CASSRDRGFLETQYF.

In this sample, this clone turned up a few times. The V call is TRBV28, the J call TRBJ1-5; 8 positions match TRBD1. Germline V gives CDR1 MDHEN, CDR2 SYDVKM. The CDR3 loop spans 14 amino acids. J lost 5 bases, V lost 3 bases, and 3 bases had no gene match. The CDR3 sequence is CASSFAGGHQPQHF. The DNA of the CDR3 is TGTGCCAGCAGTTTTGCAGGGGGCCATCAGCCCCAGCATTTT.

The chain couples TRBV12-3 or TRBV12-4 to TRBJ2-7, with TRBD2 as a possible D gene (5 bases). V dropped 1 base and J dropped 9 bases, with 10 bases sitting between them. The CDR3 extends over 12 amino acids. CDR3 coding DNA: TGTGCCAGCAGTTTAGGAGGGTTAGGGCAGTACTTC. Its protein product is CASSLGGLGQYF.

CDR3 nucleotide sequence: TGTGCCAGCAGCTTAAGGTGGCAGGGCAATCAGCCCCAGCATTTT. Its protein product is CASSLRWQGNQPQHF. The chain employs TRBV7-3 and TRBJ1-5; the D is unclear. Germline loops: CDR1 SGHTA, CDR2 FQGTGA. V was trimmed by 1 base and J by 2 bases, leaving 9 bases between them. The CDR3 runs 15 residues.

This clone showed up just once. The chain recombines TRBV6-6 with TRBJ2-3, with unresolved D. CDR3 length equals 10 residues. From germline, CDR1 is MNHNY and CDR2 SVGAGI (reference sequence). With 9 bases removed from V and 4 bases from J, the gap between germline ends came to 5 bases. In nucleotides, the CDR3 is TGTGCCAGTGGCCCAGATACGCAGTATTTT. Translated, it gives CASGPDTQYF.

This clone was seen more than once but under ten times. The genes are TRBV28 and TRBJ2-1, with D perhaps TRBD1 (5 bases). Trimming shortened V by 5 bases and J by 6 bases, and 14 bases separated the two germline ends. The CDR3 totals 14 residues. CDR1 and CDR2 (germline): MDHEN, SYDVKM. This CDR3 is CASSPGHPPNEQFF. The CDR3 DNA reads TGTGCCAGCAGTCCCGGACACCCTCCCAATGAGCAGTTCTTC.

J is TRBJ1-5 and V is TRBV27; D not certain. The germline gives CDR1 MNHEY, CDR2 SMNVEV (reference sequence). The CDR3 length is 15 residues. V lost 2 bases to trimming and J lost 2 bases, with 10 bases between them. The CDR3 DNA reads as TGTGCCAGCAGTTTAGTTCCGGGTGGCAATCAGCCCCAGCATTTT. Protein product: CASSLVPGGNQPQHF.

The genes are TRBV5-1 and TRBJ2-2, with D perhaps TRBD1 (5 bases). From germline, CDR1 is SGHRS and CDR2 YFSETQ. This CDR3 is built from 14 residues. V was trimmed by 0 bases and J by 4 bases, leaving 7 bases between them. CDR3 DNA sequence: TGCGCCAGCAGCTTGGGACAGCCCACCGGGGAGCTGTTTTTT. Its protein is CASSLGQPTGELFF. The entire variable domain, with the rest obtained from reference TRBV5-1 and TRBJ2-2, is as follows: KAGVTQTPRYLIKTRGQQVTLSCSPISGHRSVSWYQQTPGQGLQFLFEYFSETQRNKGNFPGRFSGRQFSNSRSEMNVSTLELGDSALYLCASSLGQPTGELFFGEGSRLTVL.

CDR3 amino acids: CASSPISSGTEAFF. In DNA form, the CDR3 reads TGTGCCAGCTCACCAATATCGTCGGGCACTGAAGCTTTCTTT. V gene TRBV18 combines with J gene TRBJ1-1; D is unclear. Germline CDR1 reads KGHSH; CDR2 reads LQKENI. This CDR3 is built from 14 residues. V lost 2 bases to trimming and J lost 4 bases, with 11 bases between them.

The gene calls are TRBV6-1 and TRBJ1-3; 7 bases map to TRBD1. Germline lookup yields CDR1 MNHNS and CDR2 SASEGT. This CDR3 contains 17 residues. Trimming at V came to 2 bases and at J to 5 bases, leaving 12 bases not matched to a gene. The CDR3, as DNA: TGTGCCAGCAGTGAATTAGTTGGGACAGCTGACAGAAACACCATATATTTT. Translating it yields CASSELVGTADRNTIYF.

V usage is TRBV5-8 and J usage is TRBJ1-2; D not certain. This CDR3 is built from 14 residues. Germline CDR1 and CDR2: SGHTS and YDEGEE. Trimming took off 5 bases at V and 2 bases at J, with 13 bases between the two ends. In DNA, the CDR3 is TGTGCCAGCAGTCCTGACGGACTAAACTATGGCTACACCTTC. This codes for CASSPDGLNYGYTF.